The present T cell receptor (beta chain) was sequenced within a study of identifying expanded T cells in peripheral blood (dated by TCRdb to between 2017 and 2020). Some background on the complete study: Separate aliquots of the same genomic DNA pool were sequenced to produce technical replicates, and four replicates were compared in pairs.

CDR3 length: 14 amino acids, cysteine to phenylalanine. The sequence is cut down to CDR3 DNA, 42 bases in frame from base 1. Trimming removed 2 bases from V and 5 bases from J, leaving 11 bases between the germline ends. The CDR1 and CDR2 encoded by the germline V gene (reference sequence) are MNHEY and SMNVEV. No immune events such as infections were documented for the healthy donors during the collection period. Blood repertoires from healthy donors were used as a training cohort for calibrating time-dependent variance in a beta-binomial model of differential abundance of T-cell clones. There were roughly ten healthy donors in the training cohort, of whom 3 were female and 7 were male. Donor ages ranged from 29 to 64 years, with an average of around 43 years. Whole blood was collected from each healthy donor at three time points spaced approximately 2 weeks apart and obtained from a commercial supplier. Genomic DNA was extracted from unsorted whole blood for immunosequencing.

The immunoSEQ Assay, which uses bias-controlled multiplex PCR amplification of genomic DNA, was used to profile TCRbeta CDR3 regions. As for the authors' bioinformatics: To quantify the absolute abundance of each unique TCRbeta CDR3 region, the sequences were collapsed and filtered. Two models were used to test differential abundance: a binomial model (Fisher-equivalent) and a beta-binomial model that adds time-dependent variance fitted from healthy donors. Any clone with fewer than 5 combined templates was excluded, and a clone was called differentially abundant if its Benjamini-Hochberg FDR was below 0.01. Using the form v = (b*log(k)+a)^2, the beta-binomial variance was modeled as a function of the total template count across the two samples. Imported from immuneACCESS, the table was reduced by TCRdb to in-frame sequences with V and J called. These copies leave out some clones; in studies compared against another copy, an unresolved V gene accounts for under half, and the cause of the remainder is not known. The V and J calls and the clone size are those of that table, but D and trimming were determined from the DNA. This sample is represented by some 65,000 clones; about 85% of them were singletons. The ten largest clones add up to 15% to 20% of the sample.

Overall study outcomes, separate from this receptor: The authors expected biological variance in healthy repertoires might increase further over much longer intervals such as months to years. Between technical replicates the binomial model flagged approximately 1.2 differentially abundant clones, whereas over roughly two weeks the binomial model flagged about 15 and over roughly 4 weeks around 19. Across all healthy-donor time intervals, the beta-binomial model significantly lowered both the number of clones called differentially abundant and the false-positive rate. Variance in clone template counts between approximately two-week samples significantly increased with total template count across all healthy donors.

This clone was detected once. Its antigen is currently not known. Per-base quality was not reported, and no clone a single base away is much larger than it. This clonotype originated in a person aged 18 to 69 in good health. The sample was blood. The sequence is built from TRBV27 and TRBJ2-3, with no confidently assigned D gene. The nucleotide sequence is TGTGCCAGCAGTTTAGATCCTCGCGGAGATACGCAGTATTTT. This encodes CASSLDPRGDTQYF.